Below, 26 T cell receptor beta chains from the same sample are listed, as sequenced in a study of T cell responses to AZD1222 COVID-19 vaccine. Some clones are missing from TCRdb's copy, which holds only in-frame ones; the method was immunoSEQ multiplex PCR. The profile shows about 180,000 clones, around 93% of them singletons. The source material was peripheral blood, sampled 28 days after the second dose of the MenACWY control vaccine. The receptors were gathered from an adult who received the MenACWY meningococcal vaccine as a control.

This clone was observed once. V is TRBV13 and J is TRBJ2-7, with D unclear. The CDR3 has 14 residues. Per germline, CDR1 PRHDT and CDR2 FYEKMQ (reference sequence). V lost 1 base, J lost 2 bases, and 9 bases lay in between. For the CDR3, the DNA is TGTGCCAGCAGCTTAGTATCGTACCCCTACGAGCAGTACTTC. It encodes CASSLVSYPYEQYF.

The chain uses TRBV7-8 and TRBJ2-1, with TRBD2 matching over 11 bases. Germline V gives CDR1 SGHVS, CDR2 FQNEAQ. V lost 5 bases and J lost 6; bases outside the gene matches: 9. This CDR3 region has 16 residues. In DNA form, the CDR3 reads TGTGCCAGCAGCCGAGATAGCGGGGGGGCCCGCAATGAGCAGTTCTTC. It encodes CASSRDSGGARNEQFF.

This chain links TRBV11-2 with TRBJ1-6, with D maybe TRBD1 (5 bases). V lost 7 bases and J 5 bases, leaving 15 bases between the germline ends. Germline V gives CDR1 SGHAT, CDR2 FQNNGV. The CDR3 is 15 residues long. The CDR3 loop is CASTPIRGNNSPLHF. The DNA of the CDR3 is TGTGCCAGCACCCCAATCCGGGGGAATAATTCACCCCTCCACTTT.

This chain connects TRBV18 to TRBJ1-2; no reliable D call. CDR1 is KGHSH and CDR2 is LQKENI in the germline V gene. V lost 3 bases to trimming and J lost 5 bases, with 16 bases between them. This CDR3 has 15 residues. Here the CDR3 reads CASSPRAPRGYGYTF. The CDR3 region has the DNA TGTGCCAGCTCACCCCGGGCCCCGAGAGGGTATGGCTACACCTTC.

The V call is TRBV5-1, the J call TRBJ1-2; a weak D match, TRBD1 (6 bases). Trimming stripped 4 bases from V and 6 bases from J, with 16 bases between. This CDR3 has 14 amino acids. Germline CDR1 reads SGHRS; CDR2 reads YFSETQ. This CDR3 is CASSPQGTRNGYTF. CDR3 nucleotides: TGCGCCAGCAGCCCCCAGGGGACGAGGAATGGCTACACCTTC.

J is TRBJ2-5 and V is TRBV9, with D perhaps TRBD2 (6 bases). CDR1 is SGDLS, CDR2 YYNGEE, per germline. The CDR3 sequence is 15 residues long. V was pared by 4 bases and J by 2 bases, with 15 bases between. CDR3 bases: TGTGCCAGCAGCCCCCGATGGGGGACTCAAGAGACCCAGTACTTC. Amino acid sequence: CASSPRWGTQETQYF.

This clone came up a few times. The gene calls are TRBV6-2 or TRBV6-3 and TRBJ2-5; D ambiguous. CDR3 size: 14 residues. Deletions cut 4 bases from V and 1 base from J, with 10 bases between. The V gene's germline CDR1 is MNHEY and CDR2 SVGEGT. The CDR3 spells CASSSGISQETQYF. The CDR3 DNA sequence: TGTGCCAGCAGTTCCGGAATATCCCAAGAGACCCAGTACTTC.

V gene TRBV29-1 combines with J gene TRBJ1-1; no firm D call. The germline V gene encodes CDR1 SQVTM and CDR2 ANQGSEA. This CDR3 region has 14 residues. Trimming removed 4 bases at V and 5 bases at J, with 17 bases between. CDR3 sequence (DNA): TGCAGCGTTGGATCTGGCATTCGCGGGACTGAAGCTTTCTTT. Translated, it gives CSVGSGIRGTEAFF. The full variable domain, completed using reference TRBV29-1 and TRBJ1-1, is SAVISQKPSRDICQRGTSLTIQCQVDSQVTMMFWYRQQPGQSLTLIATANQGSEATYESGFVIDKFPISRPNLTFSTLTVSNMSPEDSSIYLCSVGSGIRGTEAFFGQGTRLTVV.

The J gene is TRBJ2-5, the V gene TRBV29-1; D might be TRBD2 (5 bases). Germline V CDR1 and CDR2: SQVTM, ANQGSEA. The germline V and J ends were trimmed by 8 bases and 5 bases, with 21 bases remaining between them. The CDR3 has 14 amino acids. The CDR3 nucleotides are TGCAGCACCTCTGGGTCGGGGATCGGGGAGACCCAGTACTTC. It encodes CSTSGSGIGETQYF.

This clone showed up many times. The chain employs TRBV5-1 and TRBJ2-2; TRBD1 aligns across 7 bases. This CDR3 is built from 17 residues. With V trimmed by 0 bases and J by 0 bases, 5 bases remained unmatched. CDR1 and CDR2 (germline): SGHRS, YFSETQ. The CDR3 here is CASSLARDSSNTGELFF. CDR3 in DNA: TGCGCCAGCAGCTTGGCACGGGACAGCTCGAACACCGGGGAGCTGTTTTTT.

V and J are TRBV30 and TRBJ2-5; D may match TRBD1 or TRBD2 (5 bases each). The V gene lost 2 bases and the J gene lost 2 bases, with 30 bases spanning the gap. Germline V lookup: CDR1 GTSNPN, CDR2 SVGIG (reference sequence). This CDR3 has 20 amino acids. The CDR3 here is CAWSKGRVGAGAVIQETQYF. The CDR3 coding sequence is TGTGCCTGGAGTAAGGGGAGAGTTGGGGCGGGCGCCGTAATACAAGAGACCCAGTACTTC. Looking up the rest from reference TRBV30 and TRBJ2-5 gives the full variable domain: SQTIHQWPATLVQPVGSPLSLECTVEGTSNPNLYWYRQAAGRGLQLLFYSVGIGQISSEVPQNLSASRPQDRQFILSSKKLLLSDSGFYLCAWSKGRVGAGAVIQETQYFGPGTRLLVL.

This clone has a single count. V and J are TRBV4-1 and TRBJ1-2; D is unclear. The V gene lost 0 bases and the J gene lost 5 bases, with 13 bases spanning the gap. CDR1 and CDR2 (germline): MGHRA, YSYEKL. The CDR3 contains 15 residues. In DNA form, the CDR3 reads TGCGCCAGCAGCCAAGATCCCTGGCCCGAGTATGGCTACACCTTC. Translated, it gives CASSQDPWPEYGYTF.

The rearrangement joins TRBV30 to TRBJ2-7; D perhaps matches TRBD2 (7 bases). Germline lookup yields CDR1 GTSNPN and CDR2 SVGIG (reference sequence). The CDR3 extends over 12 amino acids. Trimming left V 2 bases short and J 7 bases short, with 12 bases between. The CDR3 coding sequence is TGTGCCTGGAGTCGGGGGGCTCGAGAGCAGTACTTC. Encoded protein: CAWSRGAREQYF.

The J gene is TRBJ1-3, the V gene TRBV3-1 (or the pseudogene TRBV3-2); 9 bases are shared with TRBD1. Germline CDR1 reads LGHDT; CDR2 reads YNNKEL (reference sequence). The CDR3 length is 16 residues. V was pared by 4 bases and J by 4 bases, with 8 bases of the junction left unmatched. CDR3 loop: CASSLRTGARGNTIYF. The CDR3, as DNA: TGTGCCAGCAGCCTAAGGACAGGGGCTAGGGGAAACACCATATATTTT.

The chain has TRBV5-4 and TRBJ2-3; D unclear. In germline, CDR1 is SGHNT, CDR2 YYREEE (reference sequence). The CDR3 has 12 amino acids. V was clipped by 3 bases and J by 2 bases, with 4 bases between them. Written as DNA, the CDR3 is TGTGCCAGCAGCTCCAACACAGATACGCAGTATTTT. Translated, it gives CASSSNTDTQYF.

This chain links TRBV3-1 (or the pseudogene TRBV3-2) with TRBJ1-4, with D perhaps matching TRBD1 (5 bases). The CDR3 sequence is 18 residues long. Germline values: CDR1 LGHDT, CDR2 YNNKEL (reference sequence). Trimming shortened V by 1 base and J by 0 bases, and 15 bases separated the two germline ends. The CDR3 here is CASSQGHIGTSTNEKLFF. As DNA, the CDR3 is TGTGCCAGCAGCCAAGGTCATATAGGGACTTCAACTAATGAAAAACTGTTTTTT.

The gene calls are TRBV2 and TRBJ1-3, with 7 bases aligning to TRBD1. The CDR3 loop spans 13 amino acids. The V segment lost 5 bases and the J segment 2 bases; nucleotides outside the gene matches: 0. Germline-derived CDR1 and CDR2 are SNHLY and FYNNEI. The CDR3 reads CASSQGAGNTIYF. In DNA form, the CDR3 reads TGTGCCAGCAGTCAGGGGGCTGGAAACACCATATATTTT. The full variable domain, its missing parts supplied by reference TRBV2 and TRBJ1-3, is EPEVTQTPSHQVTQMGQEVILRCVPISNHLYFYWYRQILGQKVEFLVSFYNNEISEKSEIFDDQFSVERPDGSNFTLKIRSTKLEDSAMYFCASSQGAGNTIYFGEGSWLTVV.

The CDR3 sequence is CASSRTLETQYF. CDR3 nucleotide sequence: TGTGCCAGCAGCCGGACTCTAGAGACCCAGTACTTC. The rearrangement uses TRBV6-6 and TRBJ2-5, with D possibly matching TRBD2 (5 bases). Germline CDR1 is MNHNY and CDR2 is SVGAGI (reference sequence). V dropped 6 bases and J dropped 4 bases, with 9 bases sitting between them. The CDR3 has 12 residues.

In its sample, this clone was seen once. The CDR3 loop is CASSLVTSNTEAFF. CDR3 nucleotides: TGTGCCAGCAGCTTGGTCACCTCGAACACTGAAGCTTTCTTT. The chain joins TRBV5-4 to TRBJ1-1; D is ambiguous. The germline V gene encodes CDR1 SGHNT and CDR2 YYREEE (reference sequence). V was pared by 0 bases and J by 1 base, with 7 bases between. This CDR3 contains 14 residues. Filled out from reference TRBV5-4 and TRBJ1-1, the complete variable domain reads ETGVTQSPTHLIKTRGQQVTLRCSSQSGHNTVSWYQQALGQGPQFIFQYYREEENGRGNFPPRFSGLQFPNYSSELNVNALELDDSALYLCASSLVTSNTEAFFGQGTRLTVV.

The V and J genes are TRBV5-1 and TRBJ1-2; 8 bases line up with TRBD1. Germline CDR1 is SGHRS and CDR2 is YFSETQ. After removal of 4 bases from V and 7 bases from J, the junction contained 6 bases not matched to a gene. The CDR3 consists of 13 residues. CDR3 amino acids: CASSPSGQGGYTF. The CDR3 DNA is TGCGCCAGCAGCCCATCCGGACAGGGTGGCTACACCTTC.

The gene calls are TRBV6-1 and TRBJ1-5; no reliable D call. Trimming pared 2 bases from V and 0 bases from J, leaving 8 bases between. The germline gives CDR1 MNHNS, CDR2 SASEGT. This CDR3 is built from 15 residues. The CDR3 bases are TGTGCCAGCAGTGAAATTGTAGATAGCAATCAGCCCCAGCATTTT. Translating it yields CASSEIVDSNQPQHF.

The J gene is TRBJ1-5, the V gene TRBV2, with D possibly matching TRBD1 (5 bases). V was cut by 3 bases and J by 0 bases, with 15 bases left in between. Per germline, CDR1 SNHLY and CDR2 FYNNEI. This CDR3 comprises 17 residues. The CDR3 DNA sequence: TGTGCCAGCAGTGAGTCGGGGGTGTATGGTAGCAATCAGCCCCAGCATTTT. The encoded protein is CASSESGVYGSNQPQHF. Based on the CDR3 plus reference TRBV2 and TRBJ1-5, the full variable domain is EPEVTQTPSHQVTQMGQEVILRCVPISNHLYFYWYRQILGQKVEFLVSFYNNEISEKSEIFDDQFSVERPDGSNFTLKIRSTKLEDSAMYFCASSESGVYGSNQPQHFGDGTRLSIL.

The chain uses TRBV19 and TRBJ1-6; 8 bases line up with TRBD1. V dropped 5 bases and J dropped 4; count of bases not matched to a gene: 1. The CDR3 covers 14 residues. Germline V gene sequence: CDR1 LNHDA, CDR2 SQIVND (reference sequence). DNA of the CDR3: TGTGCCAGTAGTCGGACAGGGTATAATTCACCCCTCCACTTT. Translation gives CASSRTGYNSPLHF.

The CDR3 reads CASSLQGARNTIYF. CDR3 bases: TGCGCCAGCAGCTTGCAGGGGGCTAGAAACACCATATATTTT. The J gene is TRBJ1-3, the V gene TRBV5-1; 8 bases map to TRBD1. This CDR3 is built from 14 residues. V dropped 1 base and J dropped 5; count of bases not matched to a gene: 2. Germline V gives CDR1 SGHRS, CDR2 YFSETQ. Full variable domain (missing parts from reference TRBV5-1 and TRBJ1-3): KAGVTQTPRYLIKTRGQQVTLSCSPISGHRSVSWYQQTPGQGLQFLFEYFSETQRNKGNFPGRFSGRQFSNSRSEMNVSTLELGDSALYLCASSLQGARNTIYFGEGSWLTVV.

In this sample, this clone turned up a few times. The gene calls are TRBV11-2 and TRBJ2-7; TRBD2 agrees at 7 bases. The CDR3 spans 17 residues. The V gene's germline CDR1 is SGHAT and CDR2 FQNNGV. V gave up 5 bases and J gave up 5 bases; unmatched junction bases: 18. DNA of the CDR3: TGTGCCAGCAGCCCCAACCACCGACTAGCCCTCAGGGACGAGCAGTACTTC. Protein product: CASSPNHRLALRDEQYF.

V is TRBV19 and J is TRBJ2-3; D not resolved. This CDR3 contains 13 residues. V lost 3 bases and J 0 bases, leaving 4 bases between the germline ends. Germline assignment: CDR1 LNHDA and CDR2 SQIVND (reference sequence). Here the CDR3 reads CASSMPSTDTQYF. The CDR3 region has the DNA TGTGCCAGTAGTATGCCCAGCACAGATACGCAGTATTTT.